The next 5 T cell receptor beta chains were all read from a single sample in a study of response to subunit inactivated influenza vaccine (dated by TCRdb to the late 2010s). The library relied on RT-PCR. Reads for this sample came from an Illumina HiSeq 2500. TCRdb ran its own pipeline on the public reads, namely fastp trimming at Q25 and MiXCR clone calling, and kept in-frame beta chains. Every entry covers one CDR3 protein and lists the most common genes and DNA from its rows. For this sample there are some 500,000 distinct CDR3 sequences; 10% to 15% appear just once. Around 13% of the sample is in the top ten clones. What the time point label conveys for this sample: around 45 days after influenza vaccine administration. This sample comprised PBMCs from blood, obtained roughly 47 days after vaccination. The receptors here all came from a man aged 50 or older who received an inactivated influenza vaccine. Donor details come from another sample of the same person, matched by shared clones.

This clonotype was seen once. J is TRBJ2-1 and V is TRBV6-1, with D possibly being TRBD2 (6 bases). CDR3 length equals 16 residues. V lost 1 base to trimming and J lost 2 bases, with 12 bases between them. From germline, CDR1 is MNHNS and CDR2 SASEGT. CDR3: CASSEVDGGPYNEQFF. CDR3 DNA: TGTGCCAGCAGTGAAGTGGACGGGGGTCCCTACAATGAGCAGTTCTTC.

J is TRBJ2-5 and V is TRBV10-3, with D perhaps given as TRBD1 or TRBD2 (5 bases each). The CDR3 spans 15 residues. Between the trimmed V and J ends, which lost 8 bases and 7 bases, there was a span of 23 bases. CDR1 and CDR2 from the germline V gene are ENHRY and SYGVKD. CDR3 DNA: TGTGCCATCGGGGGACCAACGCAACTTTCCAGGACCCAGTACTTC. As protein: CAIGGPTQLSRTQYF.

This clonotype occurred a few times. The chain carries TRBV20-1 and TRBJ2-7; D perhaps matches TRBD2 (6 bases). This CDR3 comprises 13 residues. V lost 6 bases and J lost 6, with 18 bases in between. CDR1 is DFQATT, CDR2 SNEGSKA, per germline (reference sequence). CDR3 bases: TGCAGTGCGAGTGCGGTGGGGGGTTCCGAGCAGTACTTC. Residues: CSASAVGGSEQYF.

This clonotype was seen a handful of times. V and J are TRBV20-1 and TRBJ2-3; no clear D gene. Germline CDR1 and CDR2: DFQATT and SNEGSKA (reference sequence). This CDR3 has 13 amino acids. V lost 3 bases, J lost 3 bases, and 10 bases lay in between. CDR3 DNA: TGCAGTGCTAGTGGGCTACCTACAGATACGCAGTATTTT. Protein product: CSASGLPTDTQYF.

This clonotype was detected a few times. The rearrangement joins TRBV28 to TRBJ2-7; tentative D call: TRBD1 (5 bases). The CDR3 loop spans 15 amino acids. Germline CDR1 MDHEN, CDR2 SYDVKM. Deletions cut 3 bases from V and 5 bases from J, with 17 bases between. Here the CDR3 reads CASSFGAMASHEQYF. DNA for the CDR3: TGTGCCAGCAGTTTTGGGGCTATGGCCTCGCACGAGCAGTACTTC.